The rows below give T cell receptor beta chains drawn from one sample of a study of OX40 agonist ivuxolimab in advanced cancers. Produced via immunoSEQ multiplex PCR; TCRdb's table is partial and in-frame only. This table has about 31,000 clones, 85% to 95% appearing once. Sequences were derived from CD4+ or CD8+ T cells sorted from blood, sampled in a trial of the OX40 agonist ivuxolimab. All receptors derive from an adult with an advanced solid tumor such as melanoma, head and neck, liver or kidney cancer. The CDR3 runs from the conserved cysteine through the conserved F or W. D genes are given only for firm matches. Clone size is not always given. Where it is, it says once, few, many or a class for expanded clones.

D	V	J	size	DNA	CDR3
NA	TRBV19	TRBJ2-2	once	TGTGCCAGTACCAAGGGGCTAGTGAACACCGGGGAGCTGTTTTTT	CASTKGLVNTGELFF
TRBD1	TRBV29-1	TRBJ2-3	NA	TGCAGCGTTGGGACAGGGGGCACAGATACGCAGTATTTT	CSVGTGGTDTQYF
TRBD2	TRBV27	TRBJ2-7	NA	TGTGCCAGCAGTACAGCGGGAGAATGGTACGAGCAGTACTTC	CASSTAGEWYEQYF
NA	TRBV4-1	TRBJ2-2	NA	TGCGCCAGCAGCCAAGTTGTAGCGACCGGGGAGCTGTTTTTT	CASSQVVATGELFF
TRBD2	TRBV9	TRBJ2-2	NA	TGTGCCAGCAGCCTTAGCGGGGGGGACACCGGGGAGCTGTTTTTT	CASSLSGGDTGELFF
NA	TRBV4-1	TRBJ2-1	once	TGCGCCAGCAGCCAGTCTGAATTTACTAATGAGCAGTTCTTC	CASSQSEFTNEQFF
NA	TRBV27	TRBJ2-7	once	TGTGCCAGCAGTCCCCTTAGGACGGAACAAACTTACGAGCAGTACTTC	CASSPLRTEQTYEQYF
NA	TRBV25-1	TRBJ2-1	NA	TGTGCCAGCAGTCTCCGCCCGGGCGGGATCAATGAGCAGTTCTTC	CASSLRPGGINEQFF
NA	TRBV4-3	TRBJ2-1	NA	TGCGCCAGCAGCCAAGACGGACGGGAGTACTCCTACAATGAGCAGTTCTTC	CASSQDGREYSYNEQFF
NA	TRBV27	TRBJ2-2	NA	TGTGCCAGCAGTCCACTCCATTCAATCGGAGGGTGGGACACCGGGGAGCTGTTTTTT	CASSPLHSIGGWDTGELFF
NA	TRBV6-1	TRBJ2-1	NA	TGTGCCAGCAGTGAAGGTTTTAGGTTAGGGGAGTCGGGTAAGGCCTACAATGAGCAGTTCTTC	CASSEGFRLGESGKAYNEQFF
NA	TRBV14	TRBJ2-1	NA	TGTGCCAGCAGCCAAATCCCCCCCCATGAGCAGTTCTTC	CASSQIPPHEQFF
TRBD2	TRBV27	TRBJ2-1	NA	TGTGCCAGCAGTTTTTTGACGGCGCACGGGGGGAGCTATGAGCAGTTCTTC	CASSFLTAHGGSYEQFF
NA	TRBV11-2	TRBJ1-2	NA	TGTGCCAGCAGCTTAACCTCCGGGTCAGCACCCGAGGCGGACTATGGCTACACCTTC	CASSLTSGSAPEADYGYTF
TRBD1	TRBV5-1	TRBJ1-1	NA	TGCGCCAGCTATTTAACAGGGGCGGACACTGAAGCTTTCTTT	CASYLTGADTEAFF
NA	TRBV28	TRBJ2-5	NA	TGTGCCAGCAAGGGATGGGGTGGAGAGACCCAGTACTTC	CASKGWGGETQYF
NA	TRBV4-3	TRBJ2-7	NA	TGCGCCAGCAGCCAAGATCTGGTCCATGGACTGGCCTATGAGCAGTACTTC	CASSQDLVHGLAYEQYF
TRBD2	TRBV5-5	TRBJ2-3	once	TGTGCCAGCACGGTACTAGCGGGAGCTCGAGGAGATACGCAGTATTTT	CASTVLAGARGDTQYF
TRBD2	TRBV11-2	TRBJ2-7	NA	TGTGCCAGCAGCTTAGCCGGGGGGGCAGGGGTGGACGAGCAGTACTTC	CASSLAGGAGVDEQYF
NA	TRBV28	TRBJ1-2	NA	TGTGCCAGCGCCCACCGGGATCCGAGGATTGGCTACACCTTC	CASAHRDPRIGYTF
NA	TRBV4-1	TRBJ2-1	medium-sized	TGCGCCAGCAGCCAAGGGACTAACCAATTCTTC	CASSQGTNQFF
NA	TRBV9	TRBJ1-2	NA	TGTGCCAGCAGCGTAGGGGGGGCAGTGACCTATGGCTACACCTTC	CASSVGGAVTYGYTF
TRBD2	TRBV7-2	TRBJ2-1	NA	TGTGCCAGCAGCGCACCGACTAGCGGGAGTATCTACAATGAGCAGTTCTTC	CASSAPTSGSIYNEQFF
TRBD2	TRBV10-3	TRBJ2-1	NA	TGTGCCATCAGCGGAGAAATACTAGCGGGAGGGCCCATTGAGCAGTTCTTC	CAISGEILAGGPIEQFF
NA	TRBV18	TRBJ2-5	NA	TGTGCCAGCTCACCTGTCGGGAGTGAGACCCAGTACTTC	CASSPVGSETQYF
NA	TRBV6-5	TRBJ1-1	NA	TGTGCCAGCAGTTACTCGACTGCGACTGAAGCTTTCTTT	CASSYSTATEAFF
NA	TRBV27	TRBJ1-2	few	TGTGCCAGCAGTTTTAGAGGGTGGGATGGCTACACCTTC	CASSFRGWDGYTF
NA	TRBV4-3	TRBJ1-2	NA	TGCGCCAGCAGCCAAGTGGGGCAGGGGAGTTGGGGCTACACCTTC	CASSQVGQGSWGYTF
TRBD2	TRBV28	TRBJ2-1	NA	TGTGCCAGCAGTCGGCTAGCGGAATCATACAATGAGCAGTTCTTC	CASSRLAESYNEQFF
NA	TRBV28	TRBJ1-1	NA	TGTGCCAGCAGCCTACCCCCCGGGACTGAAGCTTTCTTT	CASSLPPGTEAFF
NA	TRBV29-1	TRBJ2-7	NA	TGCAGCGCCGGAGGGGGTGACAGTTACGAGCAGTACTTC	CSAGGGDSYEQYF
NA	TRBV2	TRBJ1-1	NA	TGTGCCAGCGGTGAAATTAGGGGTCGGGGTCTCACTGAAGCTTTCTTT	CASGEIRGRGLTEAFF
NA	TRBV27	TRBJ1-5	NA	TGTGCCAGCAGTTTGACGTCCTCTAGCAATCAGCCCCAGCATTTT	CASSLTSSSNQPQHF
TRBD1	TRBV19	TRBJ2-2	once	TGTGCCAGTAGTACACCCGGGACAGTATATACCGGGGAGCTGTTTTTT	CASSTPGTVYTGELFF
TRBD1	TRBV27	TRBJ2-1	few	TGTGCCAGCAGTTGGACAGGAAGTGAGCAGTTCTTC	CASSWTGSEQFF
TRBD2	TRBV6-6	TRBJ2-7	NA	TGTGCCAGCAGAATCTCTACTAGCGGGAGGGCCTACGAGCAGTACTTC	CASRISTSGRAYEQYF
NA	TRBV29-1	TRBJ1-1	NA	TGCAGCGTAGGTATAGGCACTGAAGCTTTCTTT	CSVGIGTEAFF
NA	TRBV9	TRBJ1-2	NA	TGTGCCAGCAGCTCGGCCCTCAGGGAAGGCTACACCTTC	CASSSALREGYTF
TRBD2	TRBV6-6	TRBJ2-3	once	TGTGCCAGCAGTTGGTCTAGCGGATCAACAGATACGCAGTATTTT	CASSWSSGSTDTQYF
NA	TRBV4-1	TRBJ2-3	NA	TGCGCCAGCAGCCCTTCCCCGGGTACAGTCCCCACAGATACGCAGTATTTT	CASSPSPGTVPTDTQYF
NA	TRBV30	TRBJ2-7	NA	TGTGCCTGGAGTGTAGGGTGGGCAGGGATCTCCTACGAGCAGTACTTC	CAWSVGWAGISYEQYF
NA	TRBV9	TRBJ1-1	NA	TGTGCCAGCAGCCCCTCACGGGGGCGCCTCCTTGGCACTGAAGCTTTCTTT	CASSPSRGRLLGTEAFF
NA	TRBV28	TRBJ1-5	NA	TGTGCCAGCAGCTTAAGAGGGCCCGTAGATCAGCCCCAGCATTTT	CASSLRGPVDQPQHF